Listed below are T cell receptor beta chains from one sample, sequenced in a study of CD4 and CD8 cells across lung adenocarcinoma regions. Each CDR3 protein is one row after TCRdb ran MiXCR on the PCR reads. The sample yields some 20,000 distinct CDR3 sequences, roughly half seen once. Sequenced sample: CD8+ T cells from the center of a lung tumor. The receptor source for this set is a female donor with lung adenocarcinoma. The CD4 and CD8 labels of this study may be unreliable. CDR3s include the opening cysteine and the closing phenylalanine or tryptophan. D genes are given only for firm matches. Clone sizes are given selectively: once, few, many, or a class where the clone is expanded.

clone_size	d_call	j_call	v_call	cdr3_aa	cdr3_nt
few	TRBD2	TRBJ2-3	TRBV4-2	CASSQDLSGGRAIDTQYF	TGTGCCAGCAGCCAAGATCTATCCGGCGGGAGGGCTATAGATACGCAGTATTTT
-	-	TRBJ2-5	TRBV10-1	CASRGSGERHQETQYF	TGCGCCAGCAGGGGGTCCGGGGAGCGGCACCAAGAGACCCAGTACTTC
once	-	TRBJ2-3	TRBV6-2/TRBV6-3	CGSRGPRATDMQYF	TGTGGCAGCAGGGGACCCCGAGCCACAGATATGCAGTATTTT
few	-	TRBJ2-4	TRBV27	CASSLRLLEIQYF	TGTGCCAGCAGTCTACGGTTACTTGAGATCCAGTACTTC
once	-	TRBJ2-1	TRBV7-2	CASSLGFRDALYEQFF	TGTGCCAGCAGCTTAGGTTTCCGGGACGCGCTTTACGAGCAGTTCTTC
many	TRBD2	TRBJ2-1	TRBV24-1	CATSDSGTSGRANNEQFF	TGTGCCACCAGTGATTCCGGGACTAGCGGGAGGGCCAACAATGAGCAGTTCTTC
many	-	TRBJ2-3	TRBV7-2	CASSARDSAYTDTQYF	TGTGCCAGCAGCGCTCGGGACTCTGCATACACAGATACGCAGTATTTT
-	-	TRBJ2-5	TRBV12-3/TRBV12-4	CASSSGQWMAQYF	TGTGCCAGCAGTTCGGGCCAATGGATGGCCCAGTACTTC
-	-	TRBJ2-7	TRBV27	CASSLGTGPAYEQYF	TGTGCCAGCAGTTTGGGAACAGGGCCAGCCTACGAGCAGTACTTC
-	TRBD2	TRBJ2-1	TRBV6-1	CASRKASGGSYNEQFF	TGTGCCAGCAGAAAAGCTAGCGGGGGCTCCTACAATGAGCAGTTCTTC
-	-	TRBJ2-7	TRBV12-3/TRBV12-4	CASSFLVDRSYEQYF	TGTGCCAGCAGTTTCTTGGTGGACCGCTCCTACGAGCAGTACTTC
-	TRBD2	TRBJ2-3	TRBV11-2	CASSLTSGTNTQYF	TGTGCCAGCAGCTTGACTAGCGGTACAAATACGCAGTATTTT
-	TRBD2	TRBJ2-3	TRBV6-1	CASRTSGPETQYF	TGTGCCAGCAGGACTAGCGGCCCAGAGACCCAGTATTTT
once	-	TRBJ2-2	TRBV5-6	CASSLWGGATTGELFF	TGTGCCAGCAGCTTGTGGGGCGGCGCTACAACCGGGGAGCTGTTTTTT
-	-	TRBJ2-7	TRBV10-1	CGAGPGGPVAETQYF	TGCGGCGCGGGCCCGGGGGGCCCGGTTGCAGAGACGCAGTACTTC
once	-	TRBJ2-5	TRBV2	CASRQGRQETQYF	TGTGCCAGCAGGCAGGGTAGGCAAGAGACCCAGTACTTC
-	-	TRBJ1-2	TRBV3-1	CASSQGGITNYGYTF	TGTGCCAGCAGCCAAGGAGGGATAACTAACTATGGCTACACCTTC
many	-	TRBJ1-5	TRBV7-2	CASSLRQDHQPQHF	TGTGCCAGCAGCCTGAGACAGGATCATCAGCCCCAGCATTTT
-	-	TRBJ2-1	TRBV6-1	CASTTRNNEQFF	TGTGCCAGCACGACTAGAAACAATGAGCAGTTCTTC
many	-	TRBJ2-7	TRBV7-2	CASQSRKSSYEQYF	TGTGCCTCCCAAAGCCGTAAGAGCTCCTACGAGCAGTACTTC
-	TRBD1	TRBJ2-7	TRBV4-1	CASSQVGQYEQYF	TGCGCCAGCAGCCAAGTGGGACAGTACGAGCAGTACTTC
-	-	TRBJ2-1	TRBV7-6	CAGSSPFVAGSYNEQFF	TGTGCCGGCAGCTCCCCCTTTGTGGCGGGCTCCTACAATGAGCAGTTCTTC
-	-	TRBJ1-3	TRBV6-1	CASSEEGHLANTIYF	TGTGCCAGCAGTGAAGAGGGACACCTCGCTAACACCATATATTTT
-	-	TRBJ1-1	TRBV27	CASNGRGGTEDIF	TGTGCCAGCAACGGGCGGGGTGGCACTGAAGATATCTTC
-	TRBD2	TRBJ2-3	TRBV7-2	CASSQAGTTNAQYF	TGTGCGAGCAGCCAGGCCGGGACTACCAATGCGCAGTACTTT